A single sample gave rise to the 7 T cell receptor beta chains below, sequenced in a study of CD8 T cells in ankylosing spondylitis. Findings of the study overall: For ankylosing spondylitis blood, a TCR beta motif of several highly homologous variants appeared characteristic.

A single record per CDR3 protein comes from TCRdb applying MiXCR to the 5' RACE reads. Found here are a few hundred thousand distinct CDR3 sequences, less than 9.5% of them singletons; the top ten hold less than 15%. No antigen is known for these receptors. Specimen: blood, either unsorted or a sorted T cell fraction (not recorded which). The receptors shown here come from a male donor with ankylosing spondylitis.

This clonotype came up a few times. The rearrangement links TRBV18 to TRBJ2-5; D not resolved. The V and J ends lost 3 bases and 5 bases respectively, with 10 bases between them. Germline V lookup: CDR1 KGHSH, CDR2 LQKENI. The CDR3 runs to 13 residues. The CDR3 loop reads CASSPNYGETQYF. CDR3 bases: TGTGCCAGCTCACCGAATTATGGGGAGACCCAGTACTTC.

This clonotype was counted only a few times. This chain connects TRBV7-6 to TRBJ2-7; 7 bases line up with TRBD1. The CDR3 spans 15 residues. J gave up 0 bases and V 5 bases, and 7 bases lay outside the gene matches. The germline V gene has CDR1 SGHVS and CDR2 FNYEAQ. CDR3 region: CASSAGQVSSYEQYF. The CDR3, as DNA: TGTGCCAGCAGCGCAGGACAGGTTAGCTCCTACGAGCAGTACTTC.

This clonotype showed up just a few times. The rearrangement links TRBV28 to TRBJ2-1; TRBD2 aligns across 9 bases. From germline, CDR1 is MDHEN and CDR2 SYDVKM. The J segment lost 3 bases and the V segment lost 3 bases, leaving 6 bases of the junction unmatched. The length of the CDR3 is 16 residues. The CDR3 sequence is CASSFLTSGRYNEQFF. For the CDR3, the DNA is TGTGCCAGCAGTTTCCTCACTAGCGGGCGCTACAATGAGCAGTTCTTC.

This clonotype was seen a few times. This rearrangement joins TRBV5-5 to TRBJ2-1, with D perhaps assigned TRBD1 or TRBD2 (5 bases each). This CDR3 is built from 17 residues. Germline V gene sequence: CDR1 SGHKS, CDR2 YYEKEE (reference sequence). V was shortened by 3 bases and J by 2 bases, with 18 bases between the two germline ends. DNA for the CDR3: TGTGCCAGCAGCTGGGACCCGGGACGGGCAACCTACAATGAGCAGTTCTTC. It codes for CASSWDPGRATYNEQFF. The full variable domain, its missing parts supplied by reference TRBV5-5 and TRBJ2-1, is DAGVTQSPTHLIKTRGQQVTLRCSPISGHKSVSWYQQVLGQGPQFIFQYYEKEERGRGNFPDRFSARQFPNYSSELNVNALLLGDSALYLCASSWDPGRATYNEQFFGPGTRLTVL.

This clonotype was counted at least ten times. The DNA of the CDR3 is TGTGCCAGCAGTTACTCGAGCAGGGGTGAAGCTTTCTTT. Translation: CASSYSSRGEAFF. The chain has TRBV6-5 and TRBJ1-1, with D possibly matching TRBD1 (6 bases). Germline CDR1 reads MNHEY; CDR2 reads SVGAGI. V lost 0 bases and J lost 7, with 9 bases in between. The CDR3 is 13 residues long.

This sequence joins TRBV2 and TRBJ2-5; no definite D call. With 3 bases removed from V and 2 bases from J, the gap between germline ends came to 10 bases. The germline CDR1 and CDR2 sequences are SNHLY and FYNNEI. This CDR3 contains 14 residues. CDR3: CASSEERVQETQYF. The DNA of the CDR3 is TGTGCCAGCAGTGAGGAAAGGGTTCAAGAGACCCAGTACTTC.

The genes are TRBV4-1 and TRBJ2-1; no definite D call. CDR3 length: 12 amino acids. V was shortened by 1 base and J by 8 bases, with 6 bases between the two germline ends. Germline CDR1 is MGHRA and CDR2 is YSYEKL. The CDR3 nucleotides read TGCGCCAGCAGCCAAGTGGCCGATGAGCAGTTCTTC. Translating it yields CASSQVADEQFF.